These 8 T cell receptor beta chains came from one sample sequenced in a study of cytomegalovirus exposure and HLA in healthy donors. Amplification used 60 Vbeta primers and 13 Jbeta primers. Using immunoSEQ multiplex PCR, the repertoire was profiled, and TCRdb retains in-frame clones only, with some absent. The table lists about 51,000 clones. The sequencing input was PBMCs. The source of these receptors is a man aged 35 to 55 in good health and CMV-seropositive.

The chain couples TRBV4-3 to TRBJ1-2; 7 nucleotides align to TRBD1. V lost 6 bases to trimming and J lost 4 bases; unmatched junction nucleotides: 5. CDR3 length: 13 amino acids. CDR1 and CDR2 (germline): LGHNA, YSLEER. The CDR3 spells CASSNRQGYGYTF. The CDR3 DNA reads TGCGCCAGCAGTAACCGACAGGGCTATGGCTACACCTTC.

V gene TRBV19 combines with J gene TRBJ2-7, with D perhaps matching TRBD2 (6 bases). CDR1 is LNHDA and CDR2 is SQIVND in the germline V gene (reference sequence). V was pared by 2 bases and J by 3 bases, with 11 bases between. CDR3 length: 14 amino acids. CDR3 in amino acids: CASSIPGVSYEQYF. The CDR3 DNA reads TGTGCCAGTAGTATACCGGGAGTAAGCTACGAGCAGTACTTC.

This chain connects TRBV5-1 to TRBJ2-7; 8 bases agree with TRBD1. Germline loops: CDR1 SGHRS, CDR2 YFSETQ. With V trimmed by 7 bases and J by 2 bases, 2 bases remained unmatched. The CDR3 contains 12 residues. The CDR3 coding sequence is TGCGCCAGCTCGGGACAGGCCTACGAGCAGTACTTC. Translated: CASSGQAYEQYF. The full variable domain, its missing parts supplied by reference TRBV5-1 and TRBJ2-7, is KAGVTQTPRYLIKTRGQQVTLSCSPISGHRSVSWYQQTPGQGLQFLFEYFSETQRNKGNFPGRFSGRQFSNSRSEMNVSTLELGDSALYLCASSGQAYEQYFGPGTRLTVT.

The chain links TRBV6-5 to TRBJ2-2, with 9 bases that match TRBD1. The CDR3 loop spans 16 amino acids. The V gene end was trimmed by 2 bases and the J gene end by 6 bases; junction bases not matched to a gene: 7. CDR1 and CDR2 (germline): MNHEY, SVGAGI. As DNA, the CDR3 is TGTGCCAGCAGTTACGGCGCAACAGGGGGCCCCGGGGAGCTGTTTTTT. This encodes CASSYGATGGPGELFF.

This rearrangement joins TRBV5-4 to TRBJ2-2; D gene ambiguous. V lost 4 bases to trimming and J lost 7 bases, with 11 bases between them. This CDR3 is 13 amino acids long. Germline values: CDR1 SGHNT, CDR2 YYREEE (reference sequence). CDR3 loop: CASSLDTFGELFF. The CDR3 nucleotides are TGTGCCAGCAGCCTCGACACTTTCGGGGAGCTGTTTTTT.

The CDR3 is CASSPLLAGDTDTQYF. The CDR3 DNA is TGTGCCAGCTCACCACTCCTAGCGGGGGACACAGATACGCAGTATTTT. The gene calls are TRBV18 and TRBJ2-3, with TRBD2 matching over 10 bases. This CDR3 contains 16 residues. The trim removed 1 base at V and 2 bases at J, leaving 3 bases unmatched. Germline lookup yields CDR1 KGHSH and CDR2 LQKENI.

In nucleotides, the CDR3 is TGTGCCAGCACCCGAGGGACAGGGGCCTACGAGCAGTACTTC. It yields the protein CASTRGTGAYEQYF. The chain carries TRBV5-4 and TRBJ2-7; 10 bases agree with TRBD1. This CDR3 is 14 amino acids long. CDR1 and CDR2 from the germline V gene are SGHNT and YYREEE (reference sequence). Trimming cost V 6 bases and J 2 bases; bases outside gene matches: 5.

V and J are TRBV4-1 and TRBJ1-3; possibly TRBD1 for D (5 bases). The V gene's germline CDR1 is MGHRA and CDR2 YSYEKL. V was pared by 0 bases and J by 2 bases, with 8 bases between. The CDR3 is made up of 15 amino acids. The DNA of the CDR3 is TGCGCCAGCAGCCAAGATATAGGGGCTGGAAACACCATATATTTT. Its translation: CASSQDIGAGNTIYF.